Listed here are 5 T cell receptor beta chains from one sample, sequenced in a study of OX40 agonist ivuxolimab in advanced cancers. The data were produced by immunoSEQ multiplex PCR, yet TCRdb's version contains in-frame clones alone and is incomplete. The data contain about 68,000 clones, approximately 86% of them singletons. The starting material was CD4+ or CD8+ T cells sorted from blood, obtained in a trial of the OX40 agonist ivuxolimab. These receptor sequences come from an adult with an advanced solid tumor such as melanoma, head and neck, liver or kidney cancer.

This chain uses TRBV11-3 with TRBJ2-1, with 7 bases matching TRBD1. The ends lost 1 base at V and 4 bases at J; junction bases unmatched: 4. Germline V gives CDR1 SGHNT, CDR2 YENEEA. The CDR3 is 15 amino acids. The CDR3 DNA follows: TGTGCCAGCAGCTTAGGGGACAGAAATTACAATGAGCAGTTCTTC. The encoded protein is CASSLGDRNYNEQFF. Full variable domain (rest looked up from reference TRBV11-3 and TRBJ2-1): EAGVVQSPRYKIIEKKQPVAFWCNPISGHNTLYWYLQNLGQGPELLIRYENEEAVDDSQLPKDRFSAERLKGVDSTLKIQPAELGDSAVYLCASSLGDRNYNEQFFGPGTRLTVL.

The chain links TRBV5-1 to TRBJ1-1; 8 nucleotides agree with TRBD1. CDR3 length equals 14 residues. Looked up from germline, CDR1 is SGHRS and CDR2 is YFSETQ. Trimming cost V 4 bases and J 10 bases; bases outside gene matches: 12. The CDR3 sequence is CASSVGPGGITAFF. The CDR3 bases are TGCGCCAGCAGCGTGGGGCCAGGGGGCATAACAGCTTTCTTT.

The V call is TRBV11-3, the J call TRBJ2-2, with D perhaps assigned TRBD1 or TRBD2 (5 bases each). The V gene's germline CDR1 is SGHNT and CDR2 YENEEA. Trimming took 8 bases from V and 1 from J, leaving 11 bases between them. CDR3 length: 14 residues. DNA of the CDR3: TGTGCCAGCTCCGGGGCTAGGAACACCGGGGAGCTGTTTTTT. It codes for CASSGARNTGELFF.

The V call is TRBV28, the J call TRBJ1-2; TRBD1 agrees at 8 bases. The V gene end was trimmed by 1 base and the J gene end by 7 bases; junction bases not matched to a gene: 8. Looked up from germline, CDR1 is MDHEN and CDR2 is SYDVKM. The CDR3 extends over 15 amino acids. The CDR3 DNA reads TGTGCCAGCAGTTTATATCAGGGGGCGCAGGGTGGCTACACCTTC. It encodes CASSLYQGAQGGYTF.

This sequence joins TRBV18 and TRBJ2-1; 7 bases match TRBD1. The trim removed 6 bases at V and 7 bases at J, leaving 12 bases unmatched. The CDR3 contains 15 residues. Germline values: CDR1 KGHSH, CDR2 LQKENI. Here the CDR3 reads CASSPLGQEGNEQFF. Here the CDR3 DNA reads TGTGCCAGCTCGCCGTTAGGACAGGAAGGGAATGAGCAGTTCTTC.